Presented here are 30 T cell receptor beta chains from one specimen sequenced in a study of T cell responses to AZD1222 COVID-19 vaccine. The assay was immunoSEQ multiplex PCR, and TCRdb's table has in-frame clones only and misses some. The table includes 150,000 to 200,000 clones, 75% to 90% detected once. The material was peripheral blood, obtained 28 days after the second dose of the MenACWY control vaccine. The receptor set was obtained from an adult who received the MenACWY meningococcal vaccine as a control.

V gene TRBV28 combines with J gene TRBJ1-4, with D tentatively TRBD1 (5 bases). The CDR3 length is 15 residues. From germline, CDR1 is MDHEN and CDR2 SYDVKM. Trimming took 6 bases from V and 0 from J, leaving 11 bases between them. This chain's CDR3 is CASSPWGATNEKLFF. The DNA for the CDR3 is TGTGCCAGCAGCCCGTGGGGGGCAACTAATGAAAAACTGTTTTTT.

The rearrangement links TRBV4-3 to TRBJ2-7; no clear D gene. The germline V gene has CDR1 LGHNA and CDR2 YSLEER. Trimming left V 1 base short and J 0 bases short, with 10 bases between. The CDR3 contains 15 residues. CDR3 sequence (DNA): TGCGCCAGCAGCCAAGGTGTCCTCAGCTCCTACGAGCAGTACTTC. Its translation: CASSQGVLSSYEQYF.

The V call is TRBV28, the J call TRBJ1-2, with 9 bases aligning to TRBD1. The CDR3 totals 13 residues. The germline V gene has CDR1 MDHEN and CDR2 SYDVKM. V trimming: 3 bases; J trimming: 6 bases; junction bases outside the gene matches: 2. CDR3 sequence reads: CASSFGDRDGYTF. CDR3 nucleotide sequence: TGTGCCAGCAGTTTTGGGGACAGGGATGGCTACACCTTC.

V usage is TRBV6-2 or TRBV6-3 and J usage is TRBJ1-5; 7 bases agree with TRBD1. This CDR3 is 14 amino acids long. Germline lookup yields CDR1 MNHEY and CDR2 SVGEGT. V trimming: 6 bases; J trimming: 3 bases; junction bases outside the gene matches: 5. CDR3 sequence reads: CASSPTGYNQPQHF. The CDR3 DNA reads TGTGCCAGCAGCCCGACAGGGTACAATCAGCCCCAGCATTTT.

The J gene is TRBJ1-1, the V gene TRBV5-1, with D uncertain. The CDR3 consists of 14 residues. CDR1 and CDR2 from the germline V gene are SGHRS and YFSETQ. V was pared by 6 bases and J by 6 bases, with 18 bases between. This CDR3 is CASTPAGQESEAFF. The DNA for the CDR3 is TGCGCCAGCACCCCGGCTGGGCAGGAGTCTGAAGCTTTCTTT.

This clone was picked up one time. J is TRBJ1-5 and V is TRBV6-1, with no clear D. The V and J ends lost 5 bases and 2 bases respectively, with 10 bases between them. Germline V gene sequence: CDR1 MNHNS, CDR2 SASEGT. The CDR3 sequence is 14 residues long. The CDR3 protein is CASSYSWGNQPQHF. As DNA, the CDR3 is TGTGCCAGCAGTTATTCCTGGGGCAATCAGCCCCAGCATTTT.

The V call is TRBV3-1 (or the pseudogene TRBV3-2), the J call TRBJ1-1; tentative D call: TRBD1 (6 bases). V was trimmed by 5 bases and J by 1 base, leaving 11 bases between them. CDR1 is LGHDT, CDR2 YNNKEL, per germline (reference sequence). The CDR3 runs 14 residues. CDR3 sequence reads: CASSRRTENTEAFF. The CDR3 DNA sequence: TGTGCCAGCAGCAGACGGACAGAGAACACTGAAGCTTTCTTT.

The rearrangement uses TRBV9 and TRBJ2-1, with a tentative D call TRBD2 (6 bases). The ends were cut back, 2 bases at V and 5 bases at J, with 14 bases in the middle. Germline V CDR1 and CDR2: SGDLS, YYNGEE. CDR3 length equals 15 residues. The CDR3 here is CASSVDNTGDNEQFF. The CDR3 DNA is TGTGCCAGCAGCGTGGACAACACGGGAGACAATGAGCAGTTCTTC.

CDR3 nucleotides: TGTGCCAGTAGGAGCAGGGTTTCCTACGAGCAGTACTTC. It encodes CASRSRVSYEQYF. V is TRBV19 and J is TRBJ2-7; the D gene is possibly TRBD1 (5 bases). The CDR3 contains 13 residues. With 6 bases removed from V and 1 base from J, the gap between germline ends came to 10 bases. The germline gives CDR1 LNHDA, CDR2 SQIVND (reference sequence).

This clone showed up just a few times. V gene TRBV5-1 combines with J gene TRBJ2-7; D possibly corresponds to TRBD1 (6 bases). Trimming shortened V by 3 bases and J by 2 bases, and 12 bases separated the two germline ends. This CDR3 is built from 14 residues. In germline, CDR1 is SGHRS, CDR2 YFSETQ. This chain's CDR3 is CASSSDSLTYEQYF. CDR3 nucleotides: TGCGCCAGCAGCTCGGACAGCCTAACCTACGAGCAGTACTTC.

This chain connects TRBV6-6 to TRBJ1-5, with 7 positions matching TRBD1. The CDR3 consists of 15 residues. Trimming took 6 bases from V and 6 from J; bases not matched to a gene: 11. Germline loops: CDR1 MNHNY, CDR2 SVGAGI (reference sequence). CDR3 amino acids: CASSPPGGGRQPQHF. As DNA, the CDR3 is TGTGCCAGCAGCCCCCCCGGAGGGGGCCGTCAGCCCCAGCATTTT.

The CDR3 DNA reads as TGTGCCAGCAGCCCCACAGGGTACCCCTACGAGCAGTACTTC. Its protein is CASSPTGYPYEQYF. The genes are TRBV7-8 and TRBJ2-7; possible D gene TRBD1, 6 bases. The germline V gene has CDR1 SGHVS and CDR2 FQNEAQ. This CDR3 comprises 14 residues. The V end lost 5 bases, the J end lost 2 bases, and 13 bases lay between the germline ends.

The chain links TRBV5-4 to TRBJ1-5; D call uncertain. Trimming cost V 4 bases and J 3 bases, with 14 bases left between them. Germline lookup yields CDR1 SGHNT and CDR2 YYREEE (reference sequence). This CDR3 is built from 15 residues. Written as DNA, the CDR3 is TGTGCCAGCAGCAGAGCAGGAGATAACAATCAGCCCCAGCATTTT. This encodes CASSRAGDNNQPQHF.

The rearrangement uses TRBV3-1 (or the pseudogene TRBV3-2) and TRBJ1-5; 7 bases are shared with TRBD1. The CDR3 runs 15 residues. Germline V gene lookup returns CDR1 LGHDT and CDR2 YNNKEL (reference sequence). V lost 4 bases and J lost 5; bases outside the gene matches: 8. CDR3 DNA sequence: TGTGCCAGCAGCCCTGACACAGGGGCACATCAGCCCCAGCATTTT. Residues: CASSPDTGAHQPQHF.

The CDR3 loop reads CASTPPGRAGNTIYF. The CDR3 DNA is TGTGCCAGCACCCCCCCCGGGAGAGCTGGAAACACCATATATTTT. The gene calls are TRBV7-9 and TRBJ1-3; D unresolved. This CDR3 has 15 amino acids. Germline CDR1 is SEHNR and CDR2 is FQNEAQ (reference sequence). With 7 bases removed from V and 2 bases from J, the gap between germline ends came to 15 bases.

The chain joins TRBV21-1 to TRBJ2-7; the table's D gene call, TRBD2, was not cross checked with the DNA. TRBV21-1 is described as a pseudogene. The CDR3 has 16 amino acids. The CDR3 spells CASRASGILGGHEQYF. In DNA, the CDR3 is TGTGCCAGCAGGGCTAGCGGGATTCTAGGGGGTCACGAGCAGTACTTC.

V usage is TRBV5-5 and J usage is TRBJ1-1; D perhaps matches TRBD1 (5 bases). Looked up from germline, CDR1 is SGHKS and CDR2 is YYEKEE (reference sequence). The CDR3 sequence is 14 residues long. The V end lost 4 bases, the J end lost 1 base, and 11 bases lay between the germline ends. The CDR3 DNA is TGTGCCAGCAGCCCCGGGAGGGGGAACACTGAAGCTTTCTTT. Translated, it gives CASSPGRGNTEAFF. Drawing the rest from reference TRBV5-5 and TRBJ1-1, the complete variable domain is DAGVTQSPTHLIKTRGQQVTLRCSPISGHKSVSWYQQVLGQGPQFIFQYYEKEERGRGNFPDRFSARQFPNYSSELNVNALLLGDSALYLCASSPGRGNTEAFFGQGTRLTVV.

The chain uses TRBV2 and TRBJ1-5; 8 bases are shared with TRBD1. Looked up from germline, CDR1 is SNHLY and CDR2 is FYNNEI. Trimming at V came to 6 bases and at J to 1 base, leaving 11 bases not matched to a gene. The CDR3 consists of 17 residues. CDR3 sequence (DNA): TGTGCCAGCAGCGTCCCAACAGGGGGGACGAGCAATCAGCCCCAGCATTTT. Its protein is CASSVPTGGTSNQPQHF.

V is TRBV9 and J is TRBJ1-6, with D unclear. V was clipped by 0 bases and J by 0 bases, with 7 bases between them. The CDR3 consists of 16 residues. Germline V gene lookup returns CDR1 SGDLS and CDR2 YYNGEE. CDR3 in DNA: TGTGCCAGCAGCGTAGGTCAGAGCTCCTATAATTCACCCCTCCACTTT. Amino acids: CASSVGQSSYNSPLHF.

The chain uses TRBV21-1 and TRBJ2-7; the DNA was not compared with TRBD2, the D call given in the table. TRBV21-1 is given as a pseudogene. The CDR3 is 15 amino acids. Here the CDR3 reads CASSKRTSGKGEQYF. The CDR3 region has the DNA TGTGCCAGCAGCAAAAGGACTAGCGGGAAGGGCGAGCAGTACTTC.

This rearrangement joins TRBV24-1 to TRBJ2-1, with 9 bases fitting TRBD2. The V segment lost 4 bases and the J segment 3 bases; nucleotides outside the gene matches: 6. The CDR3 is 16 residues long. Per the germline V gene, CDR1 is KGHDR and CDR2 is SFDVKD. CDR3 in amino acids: CATSERAGGFYNEQFF. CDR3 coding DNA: TGTGCCACCAGTGAACGAGCGGGAGGATTCTACAATGAGCAGTTCTTC.

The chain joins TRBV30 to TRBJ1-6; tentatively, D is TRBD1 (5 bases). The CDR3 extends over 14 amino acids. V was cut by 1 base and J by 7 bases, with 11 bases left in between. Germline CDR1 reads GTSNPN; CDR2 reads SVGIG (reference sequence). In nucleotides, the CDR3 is TGTGCCTGGAGTGCGGGACTCCCGAATTCACCCCTCCACTTT. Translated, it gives CAWSAGLPNSPLHF.

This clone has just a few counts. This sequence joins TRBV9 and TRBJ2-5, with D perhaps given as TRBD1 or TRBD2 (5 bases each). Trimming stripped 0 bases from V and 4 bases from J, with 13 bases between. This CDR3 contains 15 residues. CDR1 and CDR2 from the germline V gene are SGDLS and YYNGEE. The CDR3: CASSVEWGSRETQYF. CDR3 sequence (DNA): TGTGCCAGCAGCGTAGAGTGGGGGTCCAGAGAGACCCAGTACTTC. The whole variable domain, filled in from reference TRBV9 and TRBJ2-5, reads DSGVTQTPKHLITATGQRVTLRCSPRSGDLSVYWYQQSLDQGLQFLIQYYNGEERAKGNILERFSAQQFPDLHSELNLSSLELGDSALYFCASSVEWGSRETQYFGPGTRLLVL.

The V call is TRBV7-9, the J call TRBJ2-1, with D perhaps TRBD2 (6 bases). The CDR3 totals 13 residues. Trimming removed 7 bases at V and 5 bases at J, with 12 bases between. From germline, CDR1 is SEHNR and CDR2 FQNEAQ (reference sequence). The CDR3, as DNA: TGTGCCAGCAACTATGGGGGGAACAATGAGCAGTTCTTC. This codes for CASNYGGNNEQFF.

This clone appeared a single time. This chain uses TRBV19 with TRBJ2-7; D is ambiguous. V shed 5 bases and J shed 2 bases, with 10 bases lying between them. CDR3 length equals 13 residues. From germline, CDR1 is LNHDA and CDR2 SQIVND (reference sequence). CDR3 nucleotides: TGTGCCAGTAGTCGCCGGGCCCCCTACGAGCAGTACTTC. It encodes CASSRRAPYEQYF.

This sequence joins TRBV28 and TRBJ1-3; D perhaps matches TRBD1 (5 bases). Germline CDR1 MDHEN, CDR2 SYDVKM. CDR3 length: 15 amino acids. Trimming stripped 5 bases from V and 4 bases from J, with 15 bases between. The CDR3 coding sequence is TGTGCCAGCAGTCATCCGGGGCTGGGAGGAAACACCATATATTTT. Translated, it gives CASSHPGLGGNTIYF.

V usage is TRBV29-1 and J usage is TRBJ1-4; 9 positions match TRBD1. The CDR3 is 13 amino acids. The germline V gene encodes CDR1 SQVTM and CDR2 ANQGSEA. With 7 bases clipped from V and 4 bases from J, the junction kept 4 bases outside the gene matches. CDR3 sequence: CSAMDRGNEKLFF. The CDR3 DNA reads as TGCAGCGCTATGGACAGGGGTAATGAAAAACTGTTTTTT. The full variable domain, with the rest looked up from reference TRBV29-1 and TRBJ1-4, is SAVISQKPSRDICQRGTSLTIQCQVDSQVTMMFWYRQQPGQSLTLIATANQGSEATYESGFVIDKFPISRPNLTFSTLTVSNMSPEDSSIYLCSAMDRGNEKLFFGSGTQLSVL.

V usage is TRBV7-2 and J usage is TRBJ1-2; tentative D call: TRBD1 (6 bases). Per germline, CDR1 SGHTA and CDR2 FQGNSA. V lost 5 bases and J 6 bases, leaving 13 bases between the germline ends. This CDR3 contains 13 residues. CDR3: CASSPLRDNGYTF. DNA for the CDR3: TGTGCCAGCAGCCCCCTGAGGGACAATGGCTACACCTTC.

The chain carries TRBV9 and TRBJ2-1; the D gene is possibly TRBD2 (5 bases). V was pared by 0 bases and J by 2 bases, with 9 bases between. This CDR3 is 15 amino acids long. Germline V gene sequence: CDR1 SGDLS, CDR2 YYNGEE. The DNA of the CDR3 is TGTGCCAGCAGCGTAGATCCTAGCCCCTACAATGAGCAGTTCTTC. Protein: CASSVDPSPYNEQFF.

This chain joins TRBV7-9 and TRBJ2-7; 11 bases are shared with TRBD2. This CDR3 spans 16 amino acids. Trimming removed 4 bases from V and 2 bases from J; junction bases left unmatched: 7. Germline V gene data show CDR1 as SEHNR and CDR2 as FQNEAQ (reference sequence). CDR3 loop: CASSSRGLADPYEQYF. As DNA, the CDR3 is TGTGCCAGCAGCTCTAGGGGACTAGCGGACCCCTACGAGCAGTACTTC.